These 32 T cell receptor beta chains were all obtained from the same sample, sequenced in a study of T cell responses to AZD1222 COVID-19 vaccine. Sequencing was performed with immunoSEQ multiplex PCR; in TCRdb, only in-frame clones are kept and a portion is missing. The top ten clones hold 3.5% to 5% of a sample with about 120,000 clones, 85% to 90% of them seen once. Sample: peripheral blood, taken on day 0 of AZD1222 vaccination. These receptors all stem from an adult in good health.

The chain carries TRBV5-1 and TRBJ1-1, with 7 bases identical to TRBD1. Trimming cost V 3 bases and J 1 base; bases outside gene matches: 3. The length of the CDR3 is 14 residues. From germline, CDR1 is SGHRS and CDR2 YFSETQ. The CDR3 nucleotides read TGCGCCAGCAGCTGGGACAGTGGGAACACTGAAGCTTTCTTT. Translating it yields CASSWDSGNTEAFF.

The table lists this clone with a count of one. As DNA, the CDR3 is TGCGCCAGCCCCAAGGGATGCACAGATACGCAGTATTTT. Its translation: CASPKGCTDTQYF. V gene TRBV10-1 combines with J gene TRBJ2-3; D ambiguous. Germline V gives CDR1 WNHNN, CDR2 SYGVQD (reference sequence). This CDR3 has 13 amino acids. V lost 8 bases and J 1 base, leaving 10 bases between the germline ends.

The V and J genes are TRBV19 and TRBJ2-2; no clear D. The CDR3 contains 11 residues. CDR1 is LNHDA, CDR2 SQIVND, per germline (reference sequence). V was trimmed by 6 bases and J by 7 bases, leaving 6 bases between them. CDR3 protein: CASSAGGELFF. As DNA, the CDR3 is TGTGCCAGTAGCGCCGGCGGGGAGCTGTTTTTT.

The chain has TRBV30 and TRBJ1-6; the D gene is possibly TRBD1 (5 bases). Deletions cut 3 bases from V and 6 bases from J, with 27 bases between. Germline values: CDR1 GTSNPN, CDR2 SVGIG (reference sequence). CDR3 length equals 19 residues. In DNA, the CDR3 is TGTGCCTGGAGAGACGCCTGGAATTCGAGAGACAGACTTAATTCACCCCTCCACTTT. It specifies CAWRDAWNSRDRLNSPLHF.

In DNA form, the CDR3 reads TGTGCCAGCAGCCCACAGTCCCGCGCAACTGGAAACACCATATATTTT. This encodes CASSPQSRATGNTIYF. The chain joins TRBV7-9 to TRBJ1-3; unclear D gene. V lost 5 bases and J lost 2, with 16 bases in between. Per germline, CDR1 SEHNR and CDR2 FQNEAQ (reference sequence). The CDR3 covers 16 residues.

The rearrangement joins TRBV4-1 to TRBJ2-3, with TRBD2 matching over 12 bases. The V gene's germline CDR1 is MGHRA and CDR2 YSYEKL. V gave up 2 bases and J gave up 6 bases; unmatched junction bases: 6. CDR3 length equals 16 residues. In DNA, the CDR3 is TGCGCCAGCAGCCAACCGACTAGCGGGAGTATCGATACGCAGTATTTT. Its protein product is CASSQPTSGSIDTQYF.

The V and J genes are TRBV24-1 and TRBJ2-3; D tentatively fits TRBD1 or TRBD2 (5 bases each). Looked up from germline, CDR1 is KGHDR and CDR2 is SFDVKD. The V end was cut by 3 bases, the J end by 8 bases, with 11 bases between. The CDR3 totals 13 residues. The CDR3 region is CATSDRGVRTQYF. In DNA form, the CDR3 reads TGTGCCACCAGTGATAGGGGAGTCCGTACGCAGTATTTT.

The J gene is TRBJ2-3, the V gene TRBV13, with 10 bases fitting TRBD2. The CDR3 runs 17 residues. V gave up 7 bases and J gave up 4 bases; unmatched junction bases: 14. CDR1 and CDR2 (germline): PRHDT, FYEKMQ (reference sequence). CDR3 coding DNA: TGTGCCAGCATCCCGGATAGCGGGGGGCCCTGGGCAGATACGCAGTATTTT. Protein product: CASIPDSGGPWADTQYF.

The V and J genes are TRBV5-5 and TRBJ2-3; D gene ambiguous. This CDR3 spans 14 amino acids. The V and J ends lost 0 bases and 2 bases respectively, with 7 bases between them. The germline V gene encodes CDR1 SGHKS and CDR2 YYEKEE (reference sequence). The CDR3: CASSLGGYTDTQYF. The CDR3 DNA follows: TGTGCCAGCAGCTTGGGGGGTTACACAGATACGCAGTATTTT.

V gene TRBV5-1 combines with J gene TRBJ1-1, with unresolved D. V was clipped by 2 bases and J by 4 bases, with 9 bases between them. Germline V gene data show CDR1 as SGHRS and CDR2 as YFSETQ. This CDR3 has 13 amino acids. The DNA for the CDR3 is TGCGCCAGCAGCTTAGACAAGACCACTGAAGCTTTCTTT. It encodes CASSLDKTTEAFF.

CDR3: CASSRQGAWNTEAFF. CDR3 bases: TGTGCCAGCAGCCGACAGGGGGCATGGAACACTGAAGCTTTCTTT. The chain employs TRBV5-6 and TRBJ1-1; the match to TRBD1 covers 10 bases. This CDR3 has 15 residues. Per the germline V gene, CDR1 is SGHDT and CDR2 is YYEEEE. J was trimmed by 1 base and V by 4 bases; bases with no gene match: 4.

The gene calls are TRBV7-2 and TRBJ2-7; 7 nucleotides agree with TRBD1. Germline CDR1 SGHTA, CDR2 FQGNSA. V shed 3 bases, J shed 3 bases, and the junction held 2 bases outside the gene matches. This CDR3 comprises 13 residues. The DNA of the CDR3 is TGTGCCAGCAGCTTCAACAGGGGCTACGAGCAGTACTTC. Amino acids: CASSFNRGYEQYF.

DNA for the CDR3: TGTGCCAGCAGTACAGAGACCCATAATTCACCCCTCCACTTT. It translates to CASSTETHNSPLHF. J is TRBJ1-6 and V is TRBV2; D is undetermined. Per germline, CDR1 SNHLY and CDR2 FYNNEI. Trimming took off 5 bases at V and 5 bases at J, with 10 bases between the two ends. CDR3 length: 14 residues.

In its sample, this clone was seen once. V usage is TRBV23-1 and J usage is TRBJ1-5, with D possibly matching TRBD1 (5 bases). TRBV23-1 is flagged as an ORF with uncertain function. This CDR3 is built from 14 residues. V lost 0 bases to trimming and J lost 7 bases, with 10 bases between them. The CDR3 sequence is CASSQSRGKQPQHF. The CDR3 DNA follows: TGCGCCAGCAGTCAATCGAGGGGTAAGCAGCCCCAGCATTTT.

The V call is TRBV6-5, the J call TRBJ2-7; TRBD2 matches 12 bases. V gave up 7 bases and J gave up 5 bases; unmatched junction bases: 6. CDR1 MNHEY and CDR2 SVGAGI come from the germline V gene. The length of the CDR3 is 14 residues. The CDR3 region has the DNA TGTGCCAGCACCACCCCTAGCGGGGGGGACGAGCAGTACTTC. Encoded protein: CASTTPSGGDEQYF.

This clone was seen only once. The chain has TRBV4-1 and TRBJ1-5; the D is unclear. The length of the CDR3 is 17 residues. V dropped 0 bases and J dropped 4 bases, with 16 bases sitting between them. Germline CDR1 is MGHRA and CDR2 is YSYEKL. The CDR3 sequence: CASSQDHGAFDNQPQHF. The CDR3 region has the DNA TGCGCCAGCAGCCAAGATCATGGAGCATTTGATAATCAGCCCCAGCATTTT.

This chain connects TRBV4-1 to TRBJ2-7; the match to TRBD1 covers 7 bases. CDR3 length: 15 amino acids. The germline CDR1 and CDR2 sequences are MGHRA and YSYEKL. The trim removed 0 bases at V and 3 bases at J, leaving 5 bases unmatched. CDR3 bases: TGCGCCAGCAGCCAAGAAGGGACAGTCTTCTACGAGCAGTACTTC. This encodes CASSQEGTVFYEQYF.

The V call is TRBV11-2, the J call TRBJ1-6; D may be TRBD1 (6 bases). Germline V gene lookup returns CDR1 SGHAT and CDR2 FQNNGV. The CDR3 is 15 amino acids. Trimming removed 5 bases at V and 3 bases at J, with 11 bases between. CDR3 sequence: CASSKTDSYNSPLHF. CDR3 DNA: TGTGCCAGCAGCAAAACGGACAGCTATAATTCACCCCTCCACTTT.

J is TRBJ2-1 and V is TRBV5-3; 9 nucleotides line up with TRBD2. TRBV5-3 qualifies as an ORF whose function is uncertain. Unmatched junction bases numbered 2, after V lost 4 bases and J lost 0 bases. The CDR3 is 15 residues long. Written as DNA, the CDR3 is TGTGCCAGAAGCCCTAGCGGGAACTCCTACAATGAGCAGTTCTTC. It encodes CARSPSGNSYNEQFF.

The chain has TRBV5-4 and TRBJ2-3; maybe TRBD2 (5 bases). The CDR3 covers 14 residues. Trimming left V 0 bases short and J 4 bases short, with 9 bases between. Germline assignment: CDR1 SGHNT and CDR2 YYREEE (reference sequence). In nucleotides, the CDR3 is TGTGCCAGCAGCTTGGGGCCCGGGGCAGATACGCAGTATTTT. Translating it yields CASSLGPGADTQYF. Using reference TRBV5-4 and TRBJ2-3 for the parts outside the CDR3, the full variable domain is ETGVTQSPTHLIKTRGQQVTLRCSSQSGHNTVSWYQQALGQGPQFIFQYYREEENGRGNFPPRFSGLQFPNYSSELNVNALELDDSALYLCASSLGPGADTQYFGPGTRLTVL.

The V call is TRBV24-1, the J call TRBJ1-6; perhaps TRBD1 as D (5 bases). The germline V gene encodes CDR1 KGHDR and CDR2 SFDVKD. V dropped 9 bases and J dropped 5 bases, with 7 bases sitting between them. The CDR3 contains 12 residues. CDR3 bases: TGTGCCACCCCGGGGGATAATTCACCCCTCCACTTT. It translates to CATPGDNSPLHF.

V and J are TRBV27 and TRBJ2-1; tentative D call: TRBD1 (6 bases). Per germline, CDR1 MNHEY and CDR2 SMNVEV (reference sequence). The CDR3 totals 16 residues. V lost 7 bases and J lost 0, with 16 bases in between. This CDR3 reads CASNRWGQGSYNEQFF. The CDR3 DNA is TGTGCCAGCAATCGGTGGGGGCAAGGCTCCTACAATGAGCAGTTCTTC.

This rearrangement joins TRBV14 to TRBJ1-1; D is unresolved. In germline, CDR1 is SGHDN, CDR2 FVKESK. Trimming took 5 bases from V and 8 from J, leaving 21 bases between them. The CDR3 contains 15 residues. The CDR3 nucleotides read TGTGCCAGCAGCTCAGCACGGGCCAAGGGAGCCGAAGCTTTCTTT. Residues: CASSSARAKGAEAFF.

The chain is built from TRBV11-2 and TRBJ1-2; the D gene is possibly TRBD1 (5 bases). The CDR3 spans 13 residues. Germline V gene data show CDR1 as SGHAT and CDR2 as FQNNGV. Deletions cut 3 bases from V and 8 bases from J, with 13 bases between. The CDR3 loop reads CASSFGRGRGYTF. CDR3 DNA sequence: TGTGCCAGCAGCTTCGGACGGGGCCGGGGCTACACCTTC.

V gene TRBV30 combines with J gene TRBJ2-7, with D possibly TRBD2 on 6 matching bases. Germline V gives CDR1 GTSNPN, CDR2 SVGIG (reference sequence). This CDR3 spans 15 amino acids. V lost 3 bases and J lost 4, with 19 bases in between. The CDR3 here is CAWRGGGREMYEQYF. Here the CDR3 DNA reads TGTGCCTGGAGGGGAGGAGGCAGGGAAATGTACGAGCAGTACTTC.

The CDR3 region has the DNA TGTGCCAGCCTGGACAGGGAGGGTGAAAAACTGTTTTTT. Its translation is CASLDREGEKLFF. J is TRBJ1-4 and V is TRBV27, with 8 bases fitting TRBD1. Germline CDR1 and CDR2: MNHEY and SMNVEV (reference sequence). Trimming took 8 bases from V and 7 from J; bases not matched to a gene: 6. This CDR3 is built from 13 residues.

V and J are TRBV12-3 or TRBV12-4 and TRBJ2-3; unclear D gene. The germline V and J ends were trimmed by 5 bases and 5 bases, with 8 bases remaining between them. The CDR3 consists of 12 residues. The CDR3 DNA sequence: TGTGCCAGCAGTACCTCGGGAGATACGCAGTATTTT. Encoded protein: CASSTSGDTQYF.

The genes are TRBV19 and TRBJ2-1, with 9 bases lining up with TRBD2. The germline gives CDR1 LNHDA, CDR2 SQIVND (reference sequence). The CDR3 is made up of 15 amino acids. Trimming removed 7 bases from V and 4 bases from J; junction bases left unmatched: 8. The CDR3: CASTISGGLYNEQFF. CDR3 sequence (DNA): TGTGCCAGTACCATTAGCGGGGGACTTTACAATGAGCAGTTCTTC.

The V gene is TRBV5-8, the J gene TRBJ1-6, with D maybe TRBD1 (5 bases). The length of the CDR3 is 13 residues. Trimming removed 6 bases from V and 8 bases from J, with 12 bases in between. Germline V CDR1 and CDR2: SGHTS, YDEGEE. The CDR3 DNA reads TGTGCCAGCAAGTTATGGGGGGATTCACCCCTCCACTTT. Translated: CASKLWGDSPLHF.

This chain connects TRBV19 to TRBJ2-1; 11 nucleotides align to TRBD2. The CDR3 has 19 amino acids. J gave up 7 bases and V 4 bases, and 18 bases lay outside the gene matches. Germline values: CDR1 LNHDA, CDR2 SQIVND (reference sequence). The CDR3 loop reads CASSTRGLAGGVVRNEQFF. CDR3 coding DNA: TGTGCCAGTAGTACCCGGGGTTTAGCGGGAGGGGTGGTAAGGAATGAGCAGTTCTTC.

This clone was seen a single time. V gene TRBV27 combines with J gene TRBJ2-2; no firm D call. The CDR3 sequence is 11 residues long. The V end was cut by 3 bases, the J end by 8 bases, with 4 bases between. Germline V gene data show CDR1 as MNHEY and CDR2 as SMNVEV (reference sequence). CDR3 bases: TGTGCCAGCAGTTTCGGGGGGGAGCTGTTTTTT. Amino acids: CASSFGGELFF.

V gene TRBV9 combines with J gene TRBJ1-1, with D maybe TRBD1 (5 bases). The V and J ends lost 4 bases and 2 bases respectively, with 12 bases between them. Germline CDR1 SGDLS, CDR2 YYNGEE. The CDR3 has 14 residues. The CDR3 nucleotides are TGTGCCAGCAGCACTCGACAGACTAACACTGAAGCTTTCTTT. Residues: CASSTRQTNTEAFF. The full variable domain, completed using reference TRBV9 and TRBJ1-1, is DSGVTQTPKHLITATGQRVTLRCSPRSGDLSVYWYQQSLDQGLQFLIQYYNGEERAKGNILERFSAQQFPDLHSELNLSSLELGDSALYFCASSTRQTNTEAFFGQGTRLTVV.